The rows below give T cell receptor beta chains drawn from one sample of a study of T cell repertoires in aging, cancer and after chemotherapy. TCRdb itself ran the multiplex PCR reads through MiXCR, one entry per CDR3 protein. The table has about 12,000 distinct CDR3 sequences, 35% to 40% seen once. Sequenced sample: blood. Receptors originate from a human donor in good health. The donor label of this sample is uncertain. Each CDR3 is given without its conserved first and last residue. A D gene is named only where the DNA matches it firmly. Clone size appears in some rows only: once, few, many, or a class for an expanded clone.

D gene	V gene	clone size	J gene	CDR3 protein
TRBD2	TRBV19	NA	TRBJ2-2	ASQLGGGANTGELF
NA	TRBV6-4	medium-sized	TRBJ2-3	ASSVVRGTDTQY
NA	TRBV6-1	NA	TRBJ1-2	ASSEGYGYT
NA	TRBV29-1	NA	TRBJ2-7	SVSAHFGEQY
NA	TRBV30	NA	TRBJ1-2	AWSGSVGNYGYT
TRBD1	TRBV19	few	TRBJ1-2	ASSIASGTGGSRYGYT
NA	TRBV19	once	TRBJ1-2	ASSPDHRVRYGYT
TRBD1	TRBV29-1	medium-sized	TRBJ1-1	SVRQGVTEAF
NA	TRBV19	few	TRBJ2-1	ASSIVLRNEQF
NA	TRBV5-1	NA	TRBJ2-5	ASSSNSNQETQN
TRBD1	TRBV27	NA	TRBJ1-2	ASSLRDRGYGYT
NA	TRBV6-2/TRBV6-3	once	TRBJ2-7	ASTSFNEQY
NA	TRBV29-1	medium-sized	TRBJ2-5	SVGDTKETQY
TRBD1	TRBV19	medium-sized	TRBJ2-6	ASSLSPRTGPEGRGPGANVLT
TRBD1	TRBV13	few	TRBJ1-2	ASRDREISGYT
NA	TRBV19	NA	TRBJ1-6	ASTTKGLGNSPLH
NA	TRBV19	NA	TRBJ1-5	ASMGDQPQH
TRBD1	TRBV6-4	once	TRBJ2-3	ASSDAGGVDTQY
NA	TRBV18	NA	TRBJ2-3	ASSPALARPNTQY
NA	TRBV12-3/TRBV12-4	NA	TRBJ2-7	ASSFILGVSPYEQY
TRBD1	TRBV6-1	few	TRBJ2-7	ASRTGGGYEQY
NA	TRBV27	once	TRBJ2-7	ASSLSGRIVEQY
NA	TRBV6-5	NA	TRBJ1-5	ASRLAQDNQPQH
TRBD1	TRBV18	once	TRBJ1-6	ASSPRDRESPLH
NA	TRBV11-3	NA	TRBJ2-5	ASSLQGAGAGETQY
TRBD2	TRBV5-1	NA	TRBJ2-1	ASSLSGGYNEQF
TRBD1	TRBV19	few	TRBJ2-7	ASSIVGTDPYYEQY
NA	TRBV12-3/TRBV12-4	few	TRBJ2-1	ASTLRTKGEQF
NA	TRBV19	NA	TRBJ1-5	ASSIGRNQPQH
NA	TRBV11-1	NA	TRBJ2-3	ASQDRISTDTQY
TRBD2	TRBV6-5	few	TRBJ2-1	ATTPGLGNEQF
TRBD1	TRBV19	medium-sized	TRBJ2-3	ASRTGGTDTQY
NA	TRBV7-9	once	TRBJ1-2	ASSLGSYGYT
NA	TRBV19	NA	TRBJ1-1	ASSIARTVNTEAF
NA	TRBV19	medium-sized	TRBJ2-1	ASSIGTGKFNEQF
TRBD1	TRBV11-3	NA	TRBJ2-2	ASSLSPYPTGNQGVRPNTGELF
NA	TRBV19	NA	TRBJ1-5	ASSSLGNVPQH
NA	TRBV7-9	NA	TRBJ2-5	ASSDSRDTQETQY